Following are 30 T cell receptor beta chains from one sample sequenced in a study of T cell repertoires in cytomegalovirus infection. No antigen is known for these receptors. Each CDR3 protein gets one entry after TCRdb re-called the reads with MiXCR. Among approximately 1,000,000 distinct CDR3 sequences listed, roughly 31% were seen once. Sequencing was performed on cultured CD8+ T cells from PBMCs, taken from culture after CMV antigen stimulation. The receptors derive from a human donor in good health (CMV status not recorded). Some clones in this sample may be carry-over from other donors' samples.

The rearrangement joins TRBV7-9 to TRBJ1-1; the D gene is possibly TRBD1 (5 bases). The CDR3 sequence is 12 residues long. Per germline, CDR1 SEHNR and CDR2 FQNEAQ (reference sequence). V lost 5 bases, J lost 5 bases, and 9 bases lay in between. This chain's CDR3 is CASSNEGTEAFF. CDR3 DNA: TGTGCCAGCAGCAATGAGGGGACTGAAGCTTTCTTT.

The chain is built from TRBV27 and TRBJ1-1, with D unresolved. Trimming took off 1 base at V and 0 bases at J, with 9 bases between the two ends. From germline, CDR1 is MNHEY and CDR2 SMNVEV (reference sequence). There are 15 residues in the CDR3. CDR3 in amino acids: CASSLWADLNTEAFF. In DNA, the CDR3 is TGTGCCAGCAGTTTATGGGCGGATTTGAACACTGAAGCTTTCTTT.

This clonotype was detected many times. V usage is TRBV7-6 and J usage is TRBJ2-7, with D possibly being TRBD1 or TRBD2 (5 bases each). Germline CDR1 and CDR2: SGHVS and FNYEAQ. Trimming took 5 bases from V and 3 from J, leaving 23 bases between them. The CDR3 totals 17 residues. The chain's CDR3 is CASSIYNSGTPYYEQYF. The CDR3 DNA sequence: TGTGCCAGCAGCATATACAACTCCGGGACGCCCTACTACGAGCAGTACTTC.

A remark on this clonotype: This may stem from a read error, because a much larger clone lies one nucleotide away. This chain links TRBV7-2 with TRBJ2-3; D not certain. CDR1 SGHTA and CDR2 FQGNSA come from the germline V gene. The CDR3 covers 15 residues. V was pared by 3 bases and J by 4 bases, with 14 bases between. The CDR3 region has the DNA TGTGCCAGCAGCTTTATGGCTAACTGGCCAGATACGCAGTATTTT. Its translation is CASSFMANWPDTQYF. Based on the CDR3 plus reference TRBV7-2 and TRBJ2-3, the full variable domain is GAGVSQSPSNKVTEKGKDVELRCDPISGHTALYWYRQSLGQGLEFLIYFQGNSAPDKSGLPSDRFSAERTGGSVSTLTIQRTQQEDSAVYLCASSFMANWPDTQYFGPGTRLTVL.

This clonotype came up a few times. The chain uses TRBV11-2 and TRBJ2-5; D perhaps matches TRBD2 (6 bases). This CDR3 comprises 15 residues. The germline V and J ends were trimmed by 1 base and 2 bases, with 11 bases remaining between them. Germline assignment: CDR1 SGHAT and CDR2 FQNNGV. CDR3 nucleotides: TGTGCCAGCAGCTTAGTGTCGGGGGAGCAAGAGACCCAGTACTTC. It encodes CASSLVSGEQETQYF.

As regards this clonotype: An end of the junction does not agree with germline; a read error may underlie this. The genes are TRBV7-2 and TRBJ2-1; TRBD2 matches 8 bases. The germline V gene encodes CDR1 SGHTA and CDR2 FQGNSA. This CDR3 contains 19 residues. The CDR3 DNA is TGTGTCAGCAGCTTAGCGGGATTGGGTAGGGACCTAAACTACAATGAGCAGTTCTTC. The encoded protein is CVSSLAGLGRDLNYNEQFF. The whole variable domain, filled in from reference TRBV7-2 and TRBJ2-1, reads GAGVSQSPSNKVTEKGKDVELRCDPISGHTALYWYRQSLGQGLEFLIYFQGNSAPDKSGLPSDRFSAERTGGSVSTLTIQRTQQEDSAVYLCVSSLAGLGRDLNYNEQFFGPGTRLTVL.

The chain joins TRBV20-1 to TRBJ2-1, with D possibly being TRBD2 (5 bases). With 5 bases removed from V and 4 bases from J, the gap between germline ends came to 9 bases. CDR1 and CDR2 (germline): DFQATT, SNEGSKA (reference sequence). CDR3 length: 12 amino acids. Written as DNA, the CDR3 is TGCAGTGCTCCCCGGGGATACAATGAGCAGTTCTTC. Its protein product is CSAPRGYNEQFF.

The gene calls are TRBV7-6 and TRBJ2-3, with 9 bases that match TRBD2. The CDR3 has 14 amino acids. Germline V CDR1 and CDR2: SGHVS, FNYEAQ. After removal of 10 bases from V and 4 bases from J, the junction contained 9 bases not matched to a gene. The CDR3 spells CANSQAGGPDTQYF. The CDR3 DNA reads as TGTGCCAACAGTCAAGCGGGGGGTCCAGATACGCAGTATTTT.

This clonotype has only a few counts. The chain combines TRBV7-3 with TRBJ2-1; D gene unclear. Trimming removed 5 bases at V and 3 bases at J, with 8 bases between. There are 13 residues in the CDR3. Germline V gives CDR1 SGHTA, CDR2 FQGTGA. The CDR3 nucleotides are TGTGCCAGCAGCGTACGCCTCTACAATGAGCAGTTCTTC. It translates to CASSVRLYNEQFF.

In this sample, this clonotype turned up a few times. The V and J genes are TRBV6-2 or TRBV6-3 and TRBJ2-1; a weak D match, TRBD1 (5 bases). The germline V gene has CDR1 MNHEY and CDR2 SVGEGT. V was cut by 4 bases and J by 2 bases, with 12 bases left in between. The CDR3 contains 15 residues. The CDR3 here is CASSFTGIPYNEQFF. CDR3 sequence (DNA): TGTGCCAGCAGTTTTACAGGAATACCCTACAATGAGCAGTTCTTC.

The chain is built from TRBV28 and TRBJ2-1; the match to TRBD1 covers 10 bases. The V segment lost 8 bases and the J segment 5 bases; nucleotides outside the gene matches: 21. This CDR3 is built from 19 residues. The V gene's germline CDR1 is MDHEN and CDR2 SYDVKM. The CDR3 DNA reads TGTGCCAGCGTGTTATGGGGACAGGGGTACGGGGGGACCGACAATGAGCAGTTCTTC. Translation gives CASVLWGQGYGGTDNEQFF.

The gene calls are TRBV10-3 and TRBJ2-2; the D gene is possibly TRBD2 (5 bases). The CDR3 covers 16 residues. The germline V and J ends were trimmed by 10 bases and 2 bases, with 20 bases remaining between them. Germline CDR1 reads ENHRY; CDR2 reads SYGVKD. In DNA form, the CDR3 reads TGTGCCACCGGCCAGTGGAGCGGCGAAAACACCGGGGAGCTGTTTTTT. Protein: CATGQWSGENTGELFF.

The rearrangement uses TRBV6-1 and TRBJ1-2; perhaps TRBD1 as D (6 bases). This CDR3 is 15 amino acids long. Per the germline V gene, CDR1 is MNHNS and CDR2 is SASEGT. V was trimmed by 4 bases and J by 2 bases, leaving 14 bases between them. DNA of the CDR3: TGTGCCAGCAGTGGGGGGCTCGATACCAACTATGGCTACACCTTC. Translation: CASSGGLDTNYGYTF.

V is TRBV6-1 and J is TRBJ2-1, with TRBD2 matching 10 bases. The V segment lost 3 bases and the J segment 0 bases; nucleotides outside the gene matches: 11. The CDR3 has 19 residues. Germline CDR1 MNHNS, CDR2 SASEGT. The CDR3 nucleotides are TGTGCCAGCAGTGACTCGGGTCTAGCGGGGGTTCCCTCCTACAATGAGCAGTTCTTC. It yields the protein CASSDSGLAGVPSYNEQFF.

This chain uses TRBV12-3 or TRBV12-4 with TRBJ2-7; D not certain. The CDR3 sequence is 12 residues long. V was cut by 3 bases and J by 4 bases, with 7 bases left in between. CDR3 in amino acids: CASSFGYYEQYF. The CDR3, as DNA: TGTGCCAGCAGTTTCGGATATTACGAGCAGTACTTC.

For this clonotype: This may stem from a read error, because a much larger clone lies one nucleotide away. V is TRBV6-5 and J is TRBJ1-6; tentatively, D is TRBD1 (6 bases). Germline CDR1 MNHEY, CDR2 SVGAGI. The CDR3 is 15 amino acids. Trimming shortened V by 7 bases and J by 7 bases, and 17 bases separated the two germline ends. CDR3: CASTLRQRGNSPLHF. CDR3 nucleotides: TGTGCCAGCACCCTTAGACAGAGGGGGAATTCACCCCTCCACTTT.

The V and J genes are TRBV27 and TRBJ2-7, with D possibly being TRBD1 or TRBD2 (5 bases each). The germline V and J ends were trimmed by 11 bases and 2 bases, with 16 bases remaining between them. Germline V gene lookup returns CDR1 MNHEY and CDR2 SMNVEV (reference sequence). CDR3 length: 13 residues. The CDR3 loop is CASSTGRTYEQYV. CDR3 nucleotides: TGTGCCTCATCGACGGGGCGCACCTACGAGCAGTACGTC.

As regards this clonotype: At one end, the junction sequence differs from germline, possibly due to a read error. The chain joins TRBV19 to TRBJ2-1, with D perhaps TRBD2 (6 bases). This CDR3 has 13 amino acids. Germline lookup yields CDR1 LNHDA and CDR2 SQIVND (reference sequence). The CDR3 region is CVSRDGGYNEQFF. CDR3 coding DNA: TGTGTCAGTCGGGACGGAGGGTACAATGAGCAGTTCTTC.

There are a few counts of this clonotype. V gene TRBV6-1 combines with J gene TRBJ2-7; TRBD2 matches 7 bases. Germline values: CDR1 MNHNS, CDR2 SASEGT. The CDR3 sequence is 10 residues long. V dropped 10 bases and J dropped 5; count of bases not matched to a gene: 2. In DNA, the CDR3 is TGTGCCACCCGGGGGGACGAGCAGTACTTC. Its translation is CATRGDEQYF.

The V gene is TRBV6-1, the J gene TRBJ1-4; tentatively, D is TRBD1 (5 bases). CDR1 MNHNS and CDR2 SASEGT come from the germline V gene. V lost 3 bases and J 4 bases, leaving 12 bases between the germline ends. This CDR3 comprises 15 residues. CDR3 DNA: TGTGCCAGCAGTGAGAGGGGCAGCCTTAATGAAAAACTGTTTTTT. Amino acids: CASSERGSLNEKLFF.

This clonotype has only a few counts. V and J are TRBV7-9 and TRBJ2-5, with D perhaps being TRBD1 or TRBD2 (5 bases each). Germline-derived CDR1 and CDR2 are SEHNR and FQNEAQ (reference sequence). V dropped 6 bases and J dropped 1 base, with 12 bases sitting between them. This CDR3 spans 14 amino acids. The CDR3 bases are TGTGCCAGCAGTGGGAGTGGGGCCCAAGAGACCCAGTACTTC. It is translated as CASSGSGAQETQYF.

The J gene is TRBJ2-6, the V gene TRBV11-3; D unresolved. V shed 2 bases and J shed 3 bases, with 14 bases lying between them. Germline CDR1 is SGHNT and CDR2 is YENEEA. CDR3 size: 17 residues. The CDR3 is CASSLRSNPLGANVLTF. The CDR3 nucleotides are TGTGCCAGCAGCTTAAGGTCAAACCCCCTTGGGGCCAACGTCCTGACTTTC.

The chain employs TRBV27 and TRBJ2-1; 9 bases match TRBD1. CDR1 and CDR2 (germline): MNHEY, SMNVEV (reference sequence). The length of the CDR3 is 12 residues. J gave up 7 bases and V 7 bases, and 2 bases lay outside the gene matches. CDR3 sequence: CASKTGGNEQFF. In DNA form, the CDR3 reads TGTGCCAGCAAGACAGGGGGGAATGAGCAGTTCTTC.

The sample holds a few counts of this clonotype. The chain has TRBV7-6 and TRBJ2-3; possibly TRBD1 for D (6 bases). V lost 4 bases and J lost 0, with 17 bases in between. The CDR3 is made up of 17 amino acids. Germline loops: CDR1 SGHVS, CDR2 FNYEAQ. This CDR3 reads CASSSGQLSFSTDTQYF. The DNA of the CDR3 is TGTGCCAGCAGCTCCGGACAGCTTAGCTTTAGCACAGATACGCAGTATTTT. The full variable domain, completed using reference TRBV7-6 and TRBJ2-3, is GAGVSQSPRYKVTKRGQDVALRCDPISGHVSLYWYRQALGQGPEFLTYFNYEAQQDKSGLPNDRFSAERPEGSISTLTIQRTEQRDSAMYRCASSSGQLSFSTDTQYFGPGTRLTVL.

The chain combines TRBV9 with TRBJ2-2; a weak D match, TRBD2 (5 bases). V lost 5 bases and J lost 3, with 11 bases in between. The CDR3 length is 14 residues. CDR1 is SGDLS and CDR2 is YYNGEE in the germline V gene. The CDR3 DNA follows: TGTGCCAGCAGTGTAAGGGAGTACACCGGGGAGCTGTTTTTT. It codes for CASSVREYTGELFF. The full variable domain, its missing parts supplied by reference TRBV9 and TRBJ2-2, is DSGVTQTPKHLITATGQRVTLRCSPRSGDLSVYWYQQSLDQGLQFLIQYYNGEERAKGNILERFSAQQFPDLHSELNLSSLELGDSALYFCASSVREYTGELFFGEGSRLTVL.

The chain links TRBV7-6 to TRBJ2-5; TRBD1 agrees at 7 bases. From germline, CDR1 is SGHVS and CDR2 FNYEAQ. Trimming removed 1 base from V and 4 bases from J; junction bases left unmatched: 9. This CDR3 comprises 16 residues. CDR3 sequence: CASSLVGQGVTETQYF. CDR3 DNA sequence: TGTGCCAGCAGCTTAGTGGGTCAGGGGGTTACAGAGACCCAGTACTTC.

The chain recombines TRBV27 with TRBJ2-1; 8 nucleotides agree with TRBD1. V shed 5 bases, J shed 4 bases, and the junction held 7 bases outside the gene matches. Germline V gene sequence: CDR1 MNHEY, CDR2 SMNVEV (reference sequence). This CDR3 spans 15 amino acids. CDR3 amino acids: CASSLSGQGYNEQFF. CDR3 DNA: TGTGCCAGCAGTCTCTCCGGACAGGGTTACAATGAGCAGTTCTTC.

On this clonotype: This could be a read error, since a much larger clone is one nucleotide away. CDR3 region: CASSLGSADYTF. The CDR3 DNA sequence: TGTGCCAGCAGCTTAGGTTCGGCTGACTACACCTTC. The chain uses TRBV7-8 and TRBJ1-2; D gene uncertain. Trimming pared 1 base from V and 10 bases from J, leaving 10 bases between. The CDR3 has 12 residues. The germline gives CDR1 SGHVS, CDR2 FQNEAQ.

In this sample, this clonotype turned up many times. This chain uses TRBV7-6 with TRBJ2-1; 7 bases match TRBD2. There are 16 residues in the CDR3. Germline loops: CDR1 SGHVS, CDR2 FNYEAQ. V trimming: 1 base; J trimming: 2 bases; junction bases outside the gene matches: 5. CDR3 nucleotide sequence: TGTGCCAGCAGCTTAGTGGCTAGCGGAGCCTACAATGAGCAGTTCTTC. Amino acids: CASSLVASGAYNEQFF.

The V and J genes are TRBV27 and TRBJ2-7; D remains ambiguous. Germline CDR1 is MNHEY and CDR2 is SMNVEV (reference sequence). Trimming left V 5 bases short and J 7 bases short, with 9 bases between. The CDR3 sequence is 11 residues long. For the CDR3, the DNA is TGTGCCAGCAGTGGCTGGGGAGAGCAGTACTTC. It codes for CASSGWGEQYF.